Given below is one T cell receptor beta chain in context. A single base separates this from a much larger clone, so it may be a read error. The CDR3 runs 13 residues. The germline gives CDR1 SEHNR, CDR2 FQNEAQ (reference sequence). V dropped 5 bases and J dropped 7 bases, with 15 bases sitting between them. The sample originates from a study of Graves' ophthalmopathy and Graves' hyperthyroidism. Researchers took RNA transcripts and amplified TCR beta CDR3 regions from them. Following a first-round RT-PCR that used HTBI primers, a second-round multiplex PCR was carried out. MiXCR, applied by TCRdb to the multiplex PCR reads, yields one record per CDR3 protein. Of a few hundred thousand distinct CDR3 sequences listed, less than 40% are singletons.

The chain has TRBV7-9 and TRBJ2-7; the D gene could be TRBD1 or TRBD2 (5 bases each). Specimen: peripheral blood or thyroid tissue (not recorded which). This TCR was sampled from an adult man with Graves' hyperthyroidism. The CDR3 bases are TGTGCCAGCAGCAGGTCCGGGACCCGGGAGCAGTACTTC. Residues: CASSRSGTREQYF.